This TCR beta chain was recorded in a study of a mutant IDH1 vaccine in newly diagnosed glioma. On the study more broadly: Investigators started vaccination 4-6 weeks after radiotherapy alone, or with temozolomide cycles. Of the patients given treatment, around 60% were male and 37.5% were female, and a mean age of around 38 years was recorded.

General observations from the study: Vaccine-induced immune responses occurred in roughly 93% of patients.

Documented time point: week 35, safety follow-up. Topical imiquimod was applied with each vaccine dose, which held 300 ug of mutant IDH1 20-mer peptide. During weeks 1, 3, 5, 7, 11, 15, 19 and 23, patients received eight vaccinations. Only in-frame clones appear in the TCRdb table, and some are missing; sequencing was by immunoSEQ multiplex PCR. The sample holds tens of thousands of clones; 80% to 90% are singletons and the top ten take 5% to 6.5%. Of note for this clone: Its cognate antigen is unknown.

Germline values: CDR1 ENHRY, CDR2 SYGVKD. The junction had 3 bases not matched to a gene; V was cut back by 4 bases and J by 0 bases. The CDR3 covers 14 residues. The clonotype was recovered from a man in his forties with glioma. The chain couples TRBV10-3 to TRBJ2-7, with 7 bases lining up with TRBD1. The sample here was PBMCs, taken from a glioma patient whose treatment included an IDH1 peptide vaccine. CDR3 nucleotide sequence: TGTGCCATCAGTGGACAGGGTAGCTCCTACGAGCAGTACTTC. Its translation: CAISGQGSSYEQYF.